Listed below are T cell receptor beta chains from one sample, sequenced in a study of shared clonotypes between healthy human individuals. Profiling relied on immunoSEQ multiplex PCR, and the TCRdb table lists in-frame clones only, not all of them. The sample has over a million clones, 65% to 80% seen once. Sequences were obtained from memory CD4+ T cells sorted from blood. These TCRs come from a man aged 18 to 30 in good health. Both conserved end residues are part of each CDR3. Fields, in order: clone size, CDR3 length, D gene, J gene, V gene, CDR3 protein, CDR3 DNA. D genes are given only for firm matches. Expanded clones are given a class, and other clones once, few, many or no size at all.

abundance: -
len: 13
d_gene: -
j_gene: TRBJ2-3
v_gene: TRBV12-5
CDR3aa: CASGLLRSDTQYF
CDR3nt: TGTGCTAGTGGTTTGTTGCGTTCAGATACGCAGTATTTT

abundance: -
len: 12
d_gene: -
j_gene: TRBJ1-2
v_gene: TRBV7-2
CDR3aa: CASSFRDLRYTF
CDR3nt: TGTGCCAGCAGCTTCCGAGACCTGAGGTACACCTTC

abundance: -
len: 15
d_gene: -
j_gene: TRBJ1-4
v_gene: TRBV6-5
CDR3aa: CASSYSRAGHEKLFF
CDR3nt: TGTGCCAGCAGTTACTCCAGGGCCGGTCATGAAAAACTGTTTTTT

abundance: once
len: 15
d_gene: -
j_gene: TRBJ2-7
v_gene: TRBV11-2
CDR3aa: CASSPNAGSGAEQYF
CDR3nt: TGTGCCAGCAGCCCCAACGCAGGATCGGGTGCCGAGCAGTACTTC

abundance: few
len: 11
d_gene: -
j_gene: TRBJ1-1
v_gene: TRBV29-1
CDR3aa: CSVLGNTEAFF
CDR3nt: TGCAGCGTATTGGGGAACACTGAAGCTTTCTTT

abundance: -
len: 14
d_gene: TRBD1
j_gene: TRBJ1-4
v_gene: TRBV7-8
CDR3aa: CASSLSQGAEKLFF
CDR3nt: TGTGCCAGCAGCTTGTCACAGGGGGCTGAAAAACTGTTTTTT

abundance: -
len: 14
d_gene: -
j_gene: TRBJ1-1
v_gene: TRBV30
CDR3aa: CAWTAQIMNTEAFF
CDR3nt: TGTGCCTGGACGGCACAGATCATGAACACTGAAGCTTTCTTT

abundance: -
len: 14
d_gene: -
j_gene: TRBJ2-7
v_gene: TRBV5-5
CDR3aa: CASSLMLGVYEQYF
CDR3nt: TGTGCCAGCAGCTTGATGTTAGGGGTCTACGAGCAGTACTTC

abundance: -
len: 15
d_gene: -
j_gene: TRBJ2-1
v_gene: TRBV11-2
CDR3aa: CASSLTLANYDEQFF
CDR3nt: TGTGCCAGCAGCTTGACCCTAGCCAACTACGATGAGCAGTTCTTC

abundance: -
len: 12
d_gene: -
j_gene: TRBJ2-4
v_gene: TRBV19
CDR3aa: CASSSQGNIQYF
CDR3nt: TGTGCCAGTAGTTCCCAGGGAAACATTCAGTACTTC

abundance: -
len: 15
d_gene: -
j_gene: TRBJ1-3
v_gene: TRBV19
CDR3aa: CASSFGGVSGNTIYF
CDR3nt: TGTGCCAGTAGCTTTGGGGGCGTCTCTGGAAACACCATATATTTT

abundance: -
len: 15
d_gene: TRBD1
j_gene: TRBJ2-7
v_gene: TRBV4-3
CDR3aa: CASSYNYRGSYEQYF
CDR3nt: TGCGCCAGCAGCTACAATTACAGGGGTTCCTACGAGCAGTACTTC

abundance: once
len: 14
d_gene: -
j_gene: TRBJ1-3
v_gene: TRBV30
CDR3aa: CAWSDIGARYTIYF
CDR3nt: TGTGCCTGGAGTGACATAGGGGCTCGATACACCATATATTTT

abundance: many
len: 15
d_gene: -
j_gene: TRBJ2-3
v_gene: TRBV29-1
CDR3aa: CSVVAEAGRTDTQYF
CDR3nt: TGCAGCGTTGTGGCTGAAGCCGGGAGAACCGATACGCAGTATTTT

abundance: -
len: 16
d_gene: TRBD1
j_gene: TRBJ2-1
v_gene: TRBV10-2
CDR3aa: CASSGDSPSSYNEQFF
CDR3nt: TGCGCCAGCAGTGGGGACAGTCCGAGCTCCTACAATGAGCAGTTCTTC

abundance: few
len: 13
d_gene: -
j_gene: TRBJ2-7
v_gene: TRBV10-3
CDR3aa: CAIKISSSYEQYF
CDR3nt: TGTGCCATCAAAATCAGCAGCTCCTACGAGCAGTACTTC

abundance: -
len: 15
d_gene: TRBD1
j_gene: TRBJ1-6
v_gene: TRBV19
CDR3aa: CASSTRTGSNSPLHF
CDR3nt: TGTGCCAGTAGTACCCGGACAGGTAGTAATTCACCCCTCCACTTT

abundance: -
len: 16
d_gene: TRBD2
j_gene: TRBJ2-3
v_gene: TRBV19
CDR3aa: CASSIGTAGITDTQYF
CDR3nt: TGTGCCAGTAGTATTGGCACAGCGGGGATTACAGATACGCAGTATTTT

abundance: -
len: 14
d_gene: -
j_gene: TRBJ2-7
v_gene: TRBV25-1
CDR3aa: CASTPGGKIYEQYF
CDR3nt: TGTGCCAGCACCCCCGGGGGCAAGATCTACGAGCAGTACTTC

abundance: -
len: 14
d_gene: -
j_gene: TRBJ2-2
v_gene: TRBV6-5
CDR3aa: CASSSSRVTGELFF
CDR3nt: TGTGCCAGCAGTTCATCGAGAGTCACCGGGGAGCTGTTTTTT

abundance: -
len: 15
d_gene: -
j_gene: TRBJ2-5
v_gene: TRBV28
CDR3aa: CASRGSGPGGETQYF
CDR3nt: TGTGCCAGCAGGGGGTCGGGGCCTGGAGGAGAGACCCAGTACTTC

abundance: -
len: 16
d_gene: -
j_gene: TRBJ1-3
v_gene: TRBV19
CDR3aa: CASSMGSATTGNTIYF
CDR3nt: TGTGCCAGTAGTATGGGGTCAGCAACGACTGGAAACACCATATATTTT